Presented here are 20 T cell receptor beta chains from one specimen sequenced in a study of control samples from healthy donors and cancer patients. Data came from immunoSEQ multiplex PCR; TCRdb stores just in-frame clones and leaves some out. The sample holds roughly 98,000 clones, roughly four fifths seen once. Sequenced input: blood. The receptors come from a woman aged 55-75 years in good health.

The chain recombines TRBV6-1 with TRBJ2-6, with D possibly matching TRBD1 (5 bases). This CDR3 has 20 amino acids. CDR1 is MNHNS, CDR2 SASEGT, per germline. Trimming left V 0 bases short and J 3 bases short, with 21 bases between. The CDR3 nucleotides read TGTGCCAGCAGTGAAGCGTCATTTGGCAGGGTGGGGTTTGGGGCCAACGTCCTGACTTTC. Amino acids: CASSEASFGRVGFGANVLTF.

The chain combines TRBV19 with TRBJ2-4; D is uncertain. The CDR3 is made up of 15 amino acids. The V end lost 5 bases, the J end lost 0 bases, and 11 bases lay between the germline ends. Germline-derived CDR1 and CDR2 are LNHDA and SQIVND (reference sequence). CDR3: CASSVQGIAKNIQYF. DNA of the CDR3: TGTGCCAGTAGTGTTCAAGGCATAGCCAAAAACATTCAGTACTTC.

This chain links TRBV14 with TRBJ2-5, with D perhaps matching TRBD2 (5 bases). From germline, CDR1 is SGHDN and CDR2 FVKESK. Trimming cost V 6 bases and J 7 bases, with 15 bases left between them. CDR3 length: 13 residues. CDR3: CASRRGSTGTQYF. The DNA of the CDR3 is TGTGCCAGCAGGAGAGGGAGCACGGGGACCCAGTACTTC.

There are a few counts of this clone. The V call is TRBV2, the J call TRBJ1-2; D remains unclear. Germline-derived CDR1 and CDR2 are SNHLY and FYNNEI. The CDR3 runs 11 residues. The V end lost 5 bases, the J end lost 9 bases, and 10 bases lay between the germline ends. Here the CDR3 reads CASSPANRYTF. CDR3 nucleotides: TGTGCCAGCAGTCCGGCTAATCGCTACACCTTC.

This sequence joins TRBV5-4 and TRBJ2-1; D uncertain. Germline lookup yields CDR1 SGHNT and CDR2 YYREEE (reference sequence). Deletions cut 0 bases from V and 5 bases from J, with 6 bases between. This CDR3 has 13 residues. CDR3: CASSLGGDNEQFF. DNA of the CDR3: TGTGCCAGCAGCTTGGGTGGGGACAATGAGCAGTTCTTC. Looking up the rest from reference TRBV5-4 and TRBJ2-1 gives the full variable domain: ETGVTQSPTHLIKTRGQQVTLRCSSQSGHNTVSWYQQALGQGPQFIFQYYREEENGRGNFPPRFSGLQFPNYSSELNVNALELDDSALYLCASSLGGDNEQFFGPGTRLTVL.

This sequence joins TRBV19 and TRBJ1-2; 9 bases are a match to TRBD1. Germline CDR1 and CDR2: LNHDA and SQIVND (reference sequence). This CDR3 spans 15 amino acids. The V gene end was trimmed by 5 bases and the J gene end by 6 bases; junction bases not matched to a gene: 10. CDR3 in amino acids: CASSLRDREVNGYTF. The DNA for the CDR3 is TGTGCCAGTAGTCTAAGGGACAGGGAGGTGAATGGCTACACCTTC.

The chain recombines TRBV19 with TRBJ1-2; tentative D call: TRBD1 (5 bases). The CDR3 sequence is 16 residues long. Between the trimmed V and J ends, which lost 5 bases and 4 bases, there was a span of 20 bases. Germline assignment: CDR1 LNHDA and CDR2 SQIVND (reference sequence). CDR3 sequence: CASSVTAQDRLYGYTF. The CDR3 DNA sequence: TGTGCCAGTAGTGTAACCGCACAGGATCGACTCTATGGCTACACCTTC. The full variable domain, in which reference TRBV19 and TRBJ1-2 provide the parts outside the CDR3, is DGGITQSPKYLFRKEGQNVTLSCEQNLNHDAMYWYRQDPGQGLRLIYYSQIVNDFQKGDIAEGYSVSREKKESFPLTVTSAQKNPTAFYLCASSVTAQDRLYGYTFGSGTRLTVV.

This clone was counted only a few times. The chain joins TRBV27 to TRBJ1-2, with 7 bases matching TRBD1. V lost 6 bases to trimming and J lost 4 bases; unmatched junction nucleotides: 8. Germline lookup yields CDR1 MNHEY and CDR2 SMNVEV (reference sequence). This CDR3 region has 14 residues. The CDR3 DNA reads as TGTGCCAGCAGCCTTGGGACAGAGGGCTATGGCTACACCTTC. Amino acid sequence: CASSLGTEGYGYTF.

The chain joins TRBV5-1 to TRBJ2-1; D is perhaps TRBD2 (5 bases). V lost 2 bases, J lost 7 bases, and 16 bases lay in between. In germline, CDR1 is SGHRS, CDR2 YFSETQ. The CDR3 spans 15 residues. In DNA, the CDR3 is TGCGCCAGCAGCTTACTTGGGGAGAAGAGGAATGAGCAGTTCTTC. Translation: CASSLLGEKRNEQFF.

This chain joins TRBV6-6 and TRBJ1-5, with 7 bases identical to TRBD1. Germline loops: CDR1 MNHNY, CDR2 SVGAGI (reference sequence). With 5 bases clipped from V and 7 bases from J, the junction kept 8 bases outside the gene matches. The CDR3 length is 14 residues. Written as DNA, the CDR3 is TGTGCCAGCAGTGACAGGGCGGTAGGACAGCCCCAGCATTTT. It translates to CASSDRAVGQPQHF.

The CDR3 region has the DNA TGTGCCAGCAGCCAAGCGGGTACTAGCGGGGGTCTCAATGAGCAGTTCTTC. This gives the protein CASSQAGTSGGLNEQFF. This chain uses TRBV5-8 with TRBJ2-1, with TRBD2 matching 11 bases. The germline gives CDR1 SGHTS, CDR2 YDEGEE. This CDR3 is built from 17 residues. V lost 4 bases and J lost 6; bases outside the gene matches: 12.

V and J are TRBV19 and TRBJ1-2; TRBD1 might be the D (6 bases). Looked up from germline, CDR1 is LNHDA and CDR2 is SQIVND (reference sequence). V was clipped by 3 bases and J by 7 bases, with 15 bases between them. CDR3 size: 14 residues. The CDR3 region has the DNA TGTGCCAGTAGTATTGACAGGCAGGCGGGTGGCTACACCTTC. Translation gives CASSIDRQAGGYTF. Drawing the rest from reference TRBV19 and TRBJ1-2, the complete variable domain is DGGITQSPKYLFRKEGQNVTLSCEQNLNHDAMYWYRQDPGQGLRLIYYSQIVNDFQKGDIAEGYSVSREKKESFPLTVTSAQKNPTAFYLCASSIDRQAGGYTFGSGTRLTVV.

The V and J genes are TRBV12-3 or TRBV12-4 and TRBJ1-6, with unresolved D. V lost 1 base and J lost 10, with 8 bases in between. This CDR3 region has 13 residues. Here the CDR3 reads CASSLGVGSPLHF. The CDR3 nucleotides are TGTGCCAGCAGTTTAGGAGTAGGGTCACCCCTCCACTTT.

The J gene is TRBJ2-1, the V gene TRBV2, with 10 bases aligning to TRBD1. Germline CDR1 SNHLY, CDR2 FYNNEI. Losses at the gene ends were 6 bases for V and 7 bases for J; bases not matched to a gene: 9. The CDR3 is 15 amino acids. CDR3 sequence reads: CASSAWDRGQNEQFF. Here the CDR3 DNA reads TGTGCCAGCAGCGCCTGGGACAGGGGTCAAAATGAGCAGTTCTTC. Supplemented by reference TRBV2 and TRBJ2-1, the full variable domain reads EPEVTQTPSHQVTQMGQEVILRCVPISNHLYFYWYRQILGQKVEFLVSFYNNEISEKSEIFDDQFSVERPDGSNFTLKIRSTKLEDSAMYFCASSAWDRGQNEQFFGPGTRLTVL.

The J gene is TRBJ1-2, the V gene TRBV28, with D perhaps TRBD1 (6 bases). The V and J ends lost 4 bases and 3 bases respectively, with 15 bases between them. The CDR3 consists of 15 residues. Germline loops: CDR1 MDHEN, CDR2 SYDVKM. CDR3 residues: CASSSIGTIDYGYTF. DNA of the CDR3: TGTGCCAGCAGTTCTATCGGGACAATAGACTATGGCTACACCTTC.

The table lists this clone with a few counts. The chain combines TRBV3-1 (or the pseudogene TRBV3-2) with TRBJ2-2; D gene ambiguous. Germline V gene lookup returns CDR1 LGHDT and CDR2 YNNKEL (reference sequence). The CDR3 is 14 residues long. The V end was cut by 0 bases, the J end by 8 bases, with 10 bases between. CDR3 in DNA: TGTGCCAGCAGCCAAGAACCCCCTCGGGGGGAGCTGTTTTTT. It is translated as CASSQEPPRGELFF.

The rearrangement joins TRBV18 to TRBJ1-6; D unresolved. The CDR3 spans 13 residues. The V gene's germline CDR1 is KGHSH and CDR2 LQKENI. V was pared by 4 bases and J by 5 bases, with 6 bases between. The CDR3 DNA reads TGTGCCAGCTCACTGTCCGATAATTCACCCCTCCACTTT. This encodes CASSLSDNSPLHF.

The rearrangement uses TRBV5-1 and TRBJ2-2, with D tentatively TRBD2 (6 bases). This CDR3 contains 16 residues. V lost 3 bases, J lost 4 bases, and 16 bases lay in between. Germline V gene data show CDR1 as SGHRS and CDR2 as YFSETQ. This CDR3 reads CASSSDWQAGTGELFF. CDR3 sequence (DNA): TGCGCCAGCAGCTCGGACTGGCAAGCGGGCACCGGGGAGCTGTTTTTT.

This chain uses TRBV5-1 with TRBJ1-1; weak D call: TRBD1 (6 bases). V dropped 4 bases and J dropped 2 bases, with 12 bases sitting between them. The CDR3 sequence is 14 residues long. CDR1 SGHRS and CDR2 YFSETQ come from the germline V gene. CDR3 DNA sequence: TGCGCCAGCAGCCCCAGACAGGTAAACACTGAAGCTTTCTTT. Its translation: CASSPRQVNTEAFF. Drawing the rest from reference TRBV5-1 and TRBJ1-1, the complete variable domain is KAGVTQTPRYLIKTRGQQVTLSCSPISGHRSVSWYQQTPGQGLQFLFEYFSETQRNKGNFPGRFSGRQFSNSRSEMNVSTLELGDSALYLCASSPRQVNTEAFFGQGTRLTVV.

The chain carries TRBV14 and TRBJ1-2, with D perhaps TRBD1 (5 bases). From germline, CDR1 is SGHDN and CDR2 FVKESK. V was cut by 1 base and J by 7 bases, with 13 bases left in between. The CDR3 has 14 residues. The CDR3 sequence: CASSQAGTSGGYTF. The DNA of the CDR3 is TGTGCCAGCAGCCAAGCAGGGACCTCGGGTGGCTACACCTTC.